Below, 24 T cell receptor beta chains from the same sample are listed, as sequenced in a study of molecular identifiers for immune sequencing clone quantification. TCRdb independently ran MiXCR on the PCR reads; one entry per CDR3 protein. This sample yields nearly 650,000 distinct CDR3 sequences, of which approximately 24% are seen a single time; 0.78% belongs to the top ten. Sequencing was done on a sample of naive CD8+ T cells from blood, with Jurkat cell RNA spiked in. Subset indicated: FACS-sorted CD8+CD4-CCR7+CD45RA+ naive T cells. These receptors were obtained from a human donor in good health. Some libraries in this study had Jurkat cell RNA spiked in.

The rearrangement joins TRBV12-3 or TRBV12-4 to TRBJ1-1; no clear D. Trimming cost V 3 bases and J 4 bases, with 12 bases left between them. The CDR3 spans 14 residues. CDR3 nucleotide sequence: TGTGCCAGCAGTTTTGGGGTCTGGGGCACTGAAGCTTTCTTT. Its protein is CASSFGVWGTEAFF.

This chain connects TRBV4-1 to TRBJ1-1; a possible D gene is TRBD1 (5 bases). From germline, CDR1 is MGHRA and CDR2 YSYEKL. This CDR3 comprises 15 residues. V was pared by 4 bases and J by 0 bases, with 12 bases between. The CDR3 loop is CASSPGAGMNTEAFF. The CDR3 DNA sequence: TGCGCCAGCAGCCCCGGGGCAGGTATGAACACTGAAGCTTTCTTT.

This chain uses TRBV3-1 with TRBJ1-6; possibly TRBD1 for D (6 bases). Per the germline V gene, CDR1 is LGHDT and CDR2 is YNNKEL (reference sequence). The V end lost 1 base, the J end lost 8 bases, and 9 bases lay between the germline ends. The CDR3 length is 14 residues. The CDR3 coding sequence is TGTGCCAGCAGCCAAGGGACAGAGGATTCACCCCTCCACTTT. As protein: CASSQGTEDSPLHF.

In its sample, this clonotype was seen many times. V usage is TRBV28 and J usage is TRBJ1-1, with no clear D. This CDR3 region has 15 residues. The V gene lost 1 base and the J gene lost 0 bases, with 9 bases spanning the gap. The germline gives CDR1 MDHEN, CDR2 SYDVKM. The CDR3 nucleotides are TGTGCCAGCAGTTTATTCAGGTACATGAACACTGAAGCTTTCTTT. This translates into CASSLFRYMNTEAFF.

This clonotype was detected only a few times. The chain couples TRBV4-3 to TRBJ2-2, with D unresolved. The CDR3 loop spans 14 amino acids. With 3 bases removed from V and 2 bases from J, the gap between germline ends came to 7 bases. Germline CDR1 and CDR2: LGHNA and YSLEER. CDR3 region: CASSHAVNTGELFF. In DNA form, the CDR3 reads TGCGCCAGCAGCCACGCAGTTAACACCGGGGAGCTGTTTTTT.

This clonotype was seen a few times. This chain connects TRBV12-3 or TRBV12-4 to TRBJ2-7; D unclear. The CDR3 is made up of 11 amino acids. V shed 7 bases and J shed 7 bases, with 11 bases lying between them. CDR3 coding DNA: TGTGCCAGCAAAGGGTTTGGTGAGCAGTACTTC. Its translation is CASKGFGEQYF.

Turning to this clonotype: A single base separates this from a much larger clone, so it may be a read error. CDR3 coding DNA: TGTGCCAGTAGTACCGGCAATCAGCCCCAGCAGTTT. Translation: CASSTGNQPQQF. The chain links TRBV19 to TRBJ1-5; D call uncertain. Germline CDR1 LNHDA, CDR2 SQIVND (reference sequence). This CDR3 is 12 amino acids long.

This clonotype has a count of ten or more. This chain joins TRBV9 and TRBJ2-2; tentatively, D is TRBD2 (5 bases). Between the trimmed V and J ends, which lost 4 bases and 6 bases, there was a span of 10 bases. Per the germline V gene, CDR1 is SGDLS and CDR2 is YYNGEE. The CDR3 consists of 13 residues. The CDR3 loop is CASSSWGAGELFF. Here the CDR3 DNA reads TGTGCCAGCAGCAGCTGGGGAGCCGGGGAGCTGTTTTTT.

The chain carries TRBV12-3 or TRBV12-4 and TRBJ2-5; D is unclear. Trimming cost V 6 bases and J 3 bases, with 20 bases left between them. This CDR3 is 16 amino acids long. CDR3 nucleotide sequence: TGTGCCAGCAGCGGGCCTTCGATGGGTCGTGAAGAGACCCAGTACTTC. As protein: CASSGPSMGREETQYF.

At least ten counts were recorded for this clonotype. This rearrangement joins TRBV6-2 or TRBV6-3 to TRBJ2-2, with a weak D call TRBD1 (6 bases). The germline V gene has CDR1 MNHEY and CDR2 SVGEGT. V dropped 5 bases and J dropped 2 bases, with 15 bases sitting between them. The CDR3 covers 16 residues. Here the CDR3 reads CASSPDRMRNTGELFF. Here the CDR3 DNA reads TGTGCCAGCAGTCCCGACAGGATGCGTAACACCGGGGAGCTGTTTTTT.

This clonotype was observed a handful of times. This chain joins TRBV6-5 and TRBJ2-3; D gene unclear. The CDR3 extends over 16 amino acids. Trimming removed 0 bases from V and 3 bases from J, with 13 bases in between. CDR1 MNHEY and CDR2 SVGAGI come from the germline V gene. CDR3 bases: TGTGCCAGCAGTTACTCGATGGAGACGGATACAGATACGCAGTATTTT. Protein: CASSYSMETDTDTQYF.

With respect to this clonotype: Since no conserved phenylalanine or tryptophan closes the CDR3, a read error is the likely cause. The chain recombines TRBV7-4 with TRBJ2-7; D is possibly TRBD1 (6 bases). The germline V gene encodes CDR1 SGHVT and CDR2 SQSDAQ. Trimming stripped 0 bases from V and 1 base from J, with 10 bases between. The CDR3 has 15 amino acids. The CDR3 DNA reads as TGTGCCAGCAGCTTAGCCCAGGGGCTATCCTACGAGCAGTACTCC. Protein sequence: CASSLAQGLSYEQYS.

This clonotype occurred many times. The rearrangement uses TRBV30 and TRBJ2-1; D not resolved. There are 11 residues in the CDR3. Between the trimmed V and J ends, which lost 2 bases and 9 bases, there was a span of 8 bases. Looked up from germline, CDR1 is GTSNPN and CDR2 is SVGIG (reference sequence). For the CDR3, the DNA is TGTGCCTGGAGTTTTACGGGTGAGCAGTTCTTC. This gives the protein CAWSFTGEQFF.

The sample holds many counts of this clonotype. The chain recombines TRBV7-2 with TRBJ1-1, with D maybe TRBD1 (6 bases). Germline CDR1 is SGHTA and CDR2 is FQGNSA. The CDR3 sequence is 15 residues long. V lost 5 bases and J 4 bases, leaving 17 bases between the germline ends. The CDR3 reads CASSPQTGMGTEAFF. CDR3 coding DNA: TGTGCCAGCAGCCCGCAAACAGGGATGGGCACTGAAGCTTTCTTT.

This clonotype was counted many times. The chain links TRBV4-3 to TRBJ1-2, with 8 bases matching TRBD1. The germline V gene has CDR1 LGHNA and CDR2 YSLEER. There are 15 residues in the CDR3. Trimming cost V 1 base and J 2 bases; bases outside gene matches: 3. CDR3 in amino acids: CASSQADRANYGYTF. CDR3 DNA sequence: TGCGCCAGCAGCCAAGCGGACAGGGCCAACTATGGCTACACCTTC.

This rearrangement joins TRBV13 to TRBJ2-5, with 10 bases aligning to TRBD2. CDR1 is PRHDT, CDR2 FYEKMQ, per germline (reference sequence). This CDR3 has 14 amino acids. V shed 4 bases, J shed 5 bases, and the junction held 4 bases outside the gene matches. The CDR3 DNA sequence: TGTGCCAGCAGCTCGCGGACTAGCGGCGAGACCCAGTACTTC. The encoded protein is CASSSRTSGETQYF.

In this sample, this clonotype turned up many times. The CDR3 protein is CAWSVVGDTDTQYF. The CDR3 DNA reads TGTGCCTGGAGTGTAGTAGGGGACACAGATACGCAGTATTTT. The chain has TRBV30 and TRBJ2-3; a possible D gene is TRBD1 (5 bases). The germline V gene encodes CDR1 GTSNPN and CDR2 SVGIG (reference sequence). V lost 0 bases and J lost 2, with 9 bases in between. This CDR3 contains 14 residues.

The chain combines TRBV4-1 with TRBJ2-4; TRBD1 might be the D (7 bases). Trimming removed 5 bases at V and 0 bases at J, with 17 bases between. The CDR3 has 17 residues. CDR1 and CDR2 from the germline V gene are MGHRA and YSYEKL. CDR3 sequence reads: CASSAFTGDLAKNIQYF. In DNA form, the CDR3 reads TGCGCCAGCAGCGCGTTTACAGGGGACTTAGCCAAAAACATTCAGTACTTC.

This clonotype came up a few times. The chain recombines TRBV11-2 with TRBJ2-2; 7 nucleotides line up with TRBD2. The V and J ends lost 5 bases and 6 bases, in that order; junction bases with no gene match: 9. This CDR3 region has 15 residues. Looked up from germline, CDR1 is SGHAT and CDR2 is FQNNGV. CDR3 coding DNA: TGTGCCAGCAGCGGAGGACTAGTTTTTCCCGGGGAGCTGTTTTTT. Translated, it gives CASSGGLVFPGELFF.

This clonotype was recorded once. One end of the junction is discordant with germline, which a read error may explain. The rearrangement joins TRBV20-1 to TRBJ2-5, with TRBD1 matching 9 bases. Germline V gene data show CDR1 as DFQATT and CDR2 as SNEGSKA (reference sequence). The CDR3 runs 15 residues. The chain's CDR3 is CSASPGTGMEEPQYF. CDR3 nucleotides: TGCAGTGCTAGCCCCGGGACAGGGATGGAAGAGCCCCAGTACTTC.

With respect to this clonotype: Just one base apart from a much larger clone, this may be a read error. The DNA for the CDR3 is TGTGCCAGCAGTATACAGGGGATTACTCAGCCCCAGCATTTT. Its translation is CASSIQGITQPQHF. The chain recombines TRBV27 with TRBJ1-5; 7 bases map to TRBD1. This CDR3 comprises 14 residues. Germline trimming cut 5 bases from V and 6 bases from J; bases unmatched to any gene: 7. Germline CDR1 is MNHEY and CDR2 is SMNVEV (reference sequence).

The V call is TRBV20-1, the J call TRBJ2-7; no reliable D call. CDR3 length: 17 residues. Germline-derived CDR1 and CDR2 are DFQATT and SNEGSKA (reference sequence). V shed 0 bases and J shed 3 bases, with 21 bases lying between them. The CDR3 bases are TGCAGTGCTAGAGATAAAGAGTCACCCAGCCTTAACTACGAGCAGTACTTC. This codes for CSARDKESPSLNYEQYF.

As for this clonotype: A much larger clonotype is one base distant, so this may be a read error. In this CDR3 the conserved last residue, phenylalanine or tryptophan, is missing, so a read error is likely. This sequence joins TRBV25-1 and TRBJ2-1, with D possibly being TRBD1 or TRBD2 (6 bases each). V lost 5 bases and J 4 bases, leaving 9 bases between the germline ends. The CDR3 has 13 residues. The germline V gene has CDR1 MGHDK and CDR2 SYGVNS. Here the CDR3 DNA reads TGTGCCAGCAGTCGGGGGCTGTACAATGAGCAGTTCTTG. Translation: CASSRGLYNEQFL.

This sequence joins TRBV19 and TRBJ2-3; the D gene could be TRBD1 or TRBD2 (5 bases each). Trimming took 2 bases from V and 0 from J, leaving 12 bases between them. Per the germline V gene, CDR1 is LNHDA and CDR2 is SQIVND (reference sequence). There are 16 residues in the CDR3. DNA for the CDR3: TGTGCCAGTAGTATAAGCCCGGGGCCGAGCACAGATACGCAGTATTTT. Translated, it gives CASSISPGPSTDTQYF.